This TCR beta chain was retrieved from a study of STAT5B mutations in CD4+ large granular lymphocyte leukemia. The study's findings and limits: TRBV06-family usage was enriched in top patient clones (8/27) versus controls (2/35). No patients shared main leukemic clonotypes, though about 26% appeared at low frequency elsewhere.

About this clone: What it binds is unknown.

CDR3 length equals 15 residues. V gave up 8 bases and J gave up 1 base, with 14 bases separating them. Per germline, CDR1 MNHNY and CDR2 SVGAGI (reference sequence). Repertoires were generated with immunoSEQ multiplex PCR, while TCRdb's copy carries only in-frame clones and drops some. The sample includes approximately 34,000 clones, roughly 72% of them seen just once. The rearrangement joins TRBV6-6 to TRBJ2-2, with a weak D call TRBD1 (5 bases). This clonotype was obtained from a human donor in good health. The sequencing input was CD4+ T cells from blood buffy coats. The CDR3, as DNA: TGTGCCAGCGGACGGCGACAGCAGAACACCGGGGAGCTGTTTTTT. It specifies CASGRRQQNTGELFF.